The 15 T cell receptor beta chains below come from one sample, sequenced in a study of CD8+ T cells in alopecia areata. Extracted RNA was reverse transcribed, and the resulting cDNA served as sequencing template. The method was immunoSEQ multiplex PCR; TCRdb's version includes in-frame clones alone and lacks a portion of them. The sample holds 150,000 to 200,000 clones, roughly 60% seen once. This sample's treatment: oral pan-JAK inhibitor, 5-10 mg twice daily. Here the sequenced sample was CD4+ T cells sorted from blood, taken at approximately week 49, from a patient treated with tofacitinib. The receptor set was obtained from a human donor with alopecia areata.

The table lists this clone with a count of one. The CDR3 DNA is TGCAGCGTTGTGGGGGCTCATGGCTACACCTTC. Its protein product is CSVVGAHGYTF. The gene calls are TRBV29-1 and TRBJ1-2; possibly TRBD1 for D (6 bases). The germline V gene has CDR1 SQVTM and CDR2 ANQGSEA. V was trimmed by 4 bases and J by 6 bases, leaving 9 bases between them. This CDR3 contains 11 residues.

The CDR3 loop reads CSVGFLADGYEQYF. The CDR3 DNA follows: TGCAGCGTTGGTTTTCTCGCAGACGGCTACGAGCAGTACTTC. The chain carries TRBV29-1 and TRBJ2-7; D is undetermined. Per the germline V gene, CDR1 is SQVTM and CDR2 is ANQGSEA. The germline V and J ends were trimmed by 4 bases and 3 bases, with 16 bases remaining between them. CDR3 size: 14 residues.

The rearrangement uses TRBV30 and TRBJ1-6, with unresolved D. This CDR3 has 17 residues. Germline CDR1 GTSNPN, CDR2 SVGIG (reference sequence). Trimming took off 4 bases at V and 2 bases at J, with 18 bases between the two ends. DNA of the CDR3: TGTGCCTGGACCAAACCTACGGGGTTAACCTATAATTCACCCCTCCACTTT. Its protein product is CAWTKPTGLTYNSPLHF.

The CDR3 reads CASSFDLTGGEKLFF. The CDR3 nucleotides are TGTGCCAGCAGCTTTGACCTGACAGGGGGTGAAAAACTGTTTTTT. V usage is TRBV7-9 and J usage is TRBJ1-4, with 9 bases matching TRBD1. Per the germline V gene, CDR1 is SEHNR and CDR2 is FQNEAQ (reference sequence). There are 15 residues in the CDR3. The V and J ends lost 3 bases and 7 bases, in that order; junction bases with no gene match: 6.

On this clone itself: Other nucleotide sequences from this sample produce the same CDR3. The chain links TRBV29-1 to TRBJ1-1; D unresolved. This CDR3 has 11 residues. V shed 7 bases and J shed 0 bases, with 6 bases lying between them. In germline, CDR1 is SQVTM, CDR2 ANQGSEA. The DNA for the CDR3 is TGCAGCGCCCGTATGAACACTGAAGCTTTCTTT. Its translation is CSARMNTEAFF.

The rearrangement uses TRBV5-1 and TRBJ2-1; 11 nucleotides match TRBD2. Germline values: CDR1 SGHRS, CDR2 YFSETQ. Germline trimming cut 1 base from V and 6 bases from J; bases unmatched to any gene: 3. The CDR3 extends over 15 amino acids. CDR3 coding DNA: TGCGCCAGCAGCTTGTTAGGACTAGCGGGCAATGAGCAGTTCTTC. Translation gives CASSLLGLAGNEQFF.

This chain connects TRBV18 to TRBJ2-7; 9 bases line up with TRBD1. The CDR3 extends over 15 amino acids. Germline trimming cut 2 bases from V and 4 bases from J; bases unmatched to any gene: 6. Germline CDR1 KGHSH, CDR2 LQKENI. The CDR3 DNA is TGTGCCAGCTCACCAAAACAGGGGGCCATTTACGAGCAGTACTTC. Its protein product is CASSPKQGAIYEQYF.

V usage is TRBV29-1 and J usage is TRBJ2-6; D is uncertain. The CDR3 extends over 14 amino acids. The germline V and J ends were trimmed by 7 bases and 0 bases, with 10 bases remaining between them. The germline gives CDR1 SQVTM, CDR2 ANQGSEA. The CDR3 nucleotides are TGCAGCGCCCAAGAGAACTCTGGGGCCAACGTCCTGACTTTC. The encoded protein is CSAQENSGANVLTF. Filled out from reference TRBV29-1 and TRBJ2-6, the complete variable domain reads SAVISQKPSRDICQRGTSLTIQCQVDSQVTMMFWYRQQPGQSLTLIATANQGSEATYESGFVIDKFPISRPNLTFSTLTVSNMSPEDSSIYLCSAQENSGANVLTFGAGSRLTVL.

The chain combines TRBV30 with TRBJ1-6; TRBD1 might be the D (5 bases). Looked up from germline, CDR1 is GTSNPN and CDR2 is SVGIG (reference sequence). Trimming removed 1 base from V and 10 bases from J, with 11 bases in between. This CDR3 has 13 residues. CDR3 sequence (DNA): TGTGCCTGGAGTGCCCTCTCAGGGTCACCCCTCCACTTT. This encodes CAWSALSGSPLHF.

This chain connects TRBV19 to TRBJ2-1, with unresolved D. Germline loops: CDR1 LNHDA, CDR2 SQIVND (reference sequence). V lost 3 bases and J lost 9, with 12 bases in between. The CDR3 has 13 amino acids. The CDR3 reads CASSITVSSEQFF. The DNA of the CDR3 is TGTGCCAGTAGTATCACGGTGTCCAGTGAGCAGTTCTTC.

The V gene is TRBV19, the J gene TRBJ1-5; D unresolved. CDR3 size: 12 residues. Trimming took 8 bases from V and 5 from J, leaving 10 bases between them. Germline assignment: CDR1 LNHDA and CDR2 SQIVND (reference sequence). CDR3 nucleotides: TGTGCCAGTGGGTTTTGGGATCAGCCCCAGCATTTT. Translation gives CASGFWDQPQHF.

This chain uses TRBV29-1 with TRBJ1-1; D unresolved. CDR3 length: 14 residues. V dropped 3 bases and J dropped 3 bases, with 14 bases sitting between them. Germline V lookup: CDR1 SQVTM, CDR2 ANQGSEA. The CDR3 sequence: CSVDWTKGYTEAFF. In DNA, the CDR3 is TGCAGCGTTGATTGGACGAAAGGGTACACTGAAGCTTTCTTT.

This clone was detected a few times. The rearrangement joins TRBV7-2 to TRBJ1-4; D gene uncertain. The V end was cut by 5 bases, the J end by 10 bases, with 11 bases between. CDR1 is SGHTA, CDR2 FQGNSA, per germline. This CDR3 region has 12 residues. The CDR3 bases are TGTGCCAGCAGCCACCCGGAGGGAAAACTGTTTTTT. Residues: CASSHPEGKLFF. The full variable domain, its missing parts supplied by reference TRBV7-2 and TRBJ1-4, is GAGVSQSPSNKVTEKGKDVELRCDPISGHTALYWYRQSLGQGLEFLIYFQGNSAPDKSGLPSDRFSAERTGGSVSTLTIQRTQQEDSAVYLCASSHPEGKLFFGSGTQLSVL.

This chain connects TRBV5-6 to TRBJ1-1; D call uncertain. CDR1 SGHDT and CDR2 YYEEEE come from the germline V gene. This CDR3 contains 12 residues. Deletions cut 1 base from V and 3 bases from J, with 4 bases between. CDR3 loop: CASSLRYTEAFF. Written as DNA, the CDR3 is TGTGCCAGCAGCTTGAGATACACTGAAGCTTTCTTT.

This clone showed up just once. The chain couples TRBV29-1 to TRBJ2-7, with a weak D call TRBD1 (6 bases). Germline CDR1 SQVTM, CDR2 ANQGSEA. This CDR3 is built from 12 residues. The V end was cut by 6 bases, the J end by 2 bases, with 11 bases between. CDR3 sequence: CSVEDRTYEQYF. CDR3 nucleotide sequence: TGCAGCGTCGAGGACAGAACCTACGAGCAGTACTTC.